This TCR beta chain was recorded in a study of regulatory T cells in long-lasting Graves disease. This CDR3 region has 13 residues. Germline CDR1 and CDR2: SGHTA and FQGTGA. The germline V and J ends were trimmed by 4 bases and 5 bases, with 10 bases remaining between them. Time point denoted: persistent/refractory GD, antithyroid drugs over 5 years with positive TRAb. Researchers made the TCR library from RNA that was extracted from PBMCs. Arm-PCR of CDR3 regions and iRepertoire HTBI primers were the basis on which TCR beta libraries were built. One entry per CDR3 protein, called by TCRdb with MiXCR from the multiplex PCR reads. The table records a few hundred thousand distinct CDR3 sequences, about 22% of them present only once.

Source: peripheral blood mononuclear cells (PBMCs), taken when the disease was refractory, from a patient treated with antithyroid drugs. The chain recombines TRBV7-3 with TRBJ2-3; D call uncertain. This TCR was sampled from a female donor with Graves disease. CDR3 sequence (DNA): TGTGCCAGCAGCTCAAATTTCGGAGATACGCAGTATTTT. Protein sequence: CASSSNFGDTQYF.